The clone carrying this TCR beta chain was seen just once. Its specificity is unknown. In germline, CDR1 is MGHRA, CDR2 YSYEKL. V was trimmed by 0 bases and J by 2 bases, leaving 7 bases between them. The CDR3 spans 14 residues. This sample stems from a study of graft-versus-host responses after intestinal transplantation. Study-wide context: Transplants were multivisceral, liver-intestinal, or isolated intestinal. The study gave all recipients anti-thymocyte globulin induction, then tacrolimus and steroids for approximately 3 years. Study observations and caveats: Early HvG declines after transplant were associated with peak circulating GvH clone levels.

Assay used: immunoSEQ multiplex PCR; TCRdb lists only in-frame clones, some missing. The profile covers 50,000 or so clones, with under 95% appearing a single time and around 2.5% taken by the ten largest. The receptor comes from a human patient who received an intestinal transplant, so some T cells may come from the graft donor. The J gene is TRBJ2-5, the V gene TRBV4-1; no firm D call. The sequences come from PBMCs, collected around 120 days after intestinal transplantation. The CDR3 sequence is CASSQDRSQETQYF. The DNA for the CDR3 is TGCGCCAGCAGCCAAGATCGCAGTCAAGAGACCCAGTACTTC.